This T cell receptor beta chain was sequenced during a study of graft-versus-host responses after intestinal transplantation. Study-wide background: Each transplant was multivisceral, liver-intestinal, or isolated intestinal. Induction using anti-thymocyte globulin, followed by tacrolimus and steroids for roughly 3 years, was given to all recipients. Notes on the study in general: The marrow of recipients harbored GvH clones, and ileum or blood showed some of them first.

The length of the CDR3 is 13 residues. Germline loops: CDR1 SGHTA, CDR2 FQGTGA. V was cut by 3 bases and J by 9 bases, with 12 bases left in between. To release intraepithelial and lamina propria lymphocytes, the graft tissue was processed. A remark on this clone: Its antigen is as yet unknown.

The protocol was immunoSEQ multiplex PCR, while the TCRdb copy is restricted to in-frame clones and leaves out a portion. The sample includes fewer than 20,000 clones, roughly 80% of them seen just once. This chain connects TRBV7-3 to TRBJ2-1, with TRBD1 as a possible D gene (7 bases). The sample was ileum tissue, taken approximately 450 days after intestinal transplant. This receptor was taken from a human patient who received an intestinal transplant, so some T cells may come from the graft donor. CDR3 in amino acids: CASSFGGGGEQFF. CDR3 DNA: TGTGCCAGCAGCTTTGGAGGGGGCGGTGAGCAGTTCTTC.